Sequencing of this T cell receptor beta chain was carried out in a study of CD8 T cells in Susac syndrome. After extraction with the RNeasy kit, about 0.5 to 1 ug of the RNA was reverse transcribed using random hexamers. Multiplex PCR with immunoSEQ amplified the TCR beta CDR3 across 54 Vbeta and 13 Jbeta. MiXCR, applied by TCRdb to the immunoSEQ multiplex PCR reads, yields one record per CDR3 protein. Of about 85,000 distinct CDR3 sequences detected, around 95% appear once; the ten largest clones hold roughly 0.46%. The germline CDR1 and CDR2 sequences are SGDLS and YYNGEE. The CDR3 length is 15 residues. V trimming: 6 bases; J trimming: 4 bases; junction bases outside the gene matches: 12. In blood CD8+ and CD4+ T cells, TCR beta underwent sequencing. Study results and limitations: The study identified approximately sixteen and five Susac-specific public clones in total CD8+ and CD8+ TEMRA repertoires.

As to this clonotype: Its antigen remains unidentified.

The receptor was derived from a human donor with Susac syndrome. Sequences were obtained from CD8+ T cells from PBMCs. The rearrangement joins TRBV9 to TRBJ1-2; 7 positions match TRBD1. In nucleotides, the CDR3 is TGTGCCAGCAACCCCGTAGGGGGCAGTTCCTATGGCTACACCTTC. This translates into CASNPVGGSSYGYTF. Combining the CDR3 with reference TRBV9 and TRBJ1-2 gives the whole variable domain DSGVTQTPKHLITATGQRVTLRCSPRSGDLSVYWYQQSLDQGLQFLIQYYNGEERAKGNILERFSAQQFPDLHSELNLSSLELGDSALYFCASNPVGGSSYGYTFGSGTRLTVV.